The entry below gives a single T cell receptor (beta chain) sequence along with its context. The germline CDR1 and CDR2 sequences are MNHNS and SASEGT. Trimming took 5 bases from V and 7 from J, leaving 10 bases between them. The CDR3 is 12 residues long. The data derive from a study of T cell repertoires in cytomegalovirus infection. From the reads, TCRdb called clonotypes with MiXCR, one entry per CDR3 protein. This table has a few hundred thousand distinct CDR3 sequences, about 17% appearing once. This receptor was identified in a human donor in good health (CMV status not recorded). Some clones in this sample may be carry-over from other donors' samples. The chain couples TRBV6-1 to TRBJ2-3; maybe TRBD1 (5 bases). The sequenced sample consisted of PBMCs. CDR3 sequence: CASSLSGNTQYF. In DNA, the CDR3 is TGTGCCAGCAGTTTATCAGGGAATACGCAGTATTTT.